One sample yielded the 9 T cell receptor beta chains listed below, sequenced in a study of memory CD4+ T cells and cytomegalovirus serostatus. Single viable CD3+CD4+CD8-CD45RO+ cells were sorted as the memory CD4+ T cells. Assay: immunoSEQ multiplex PCR; the TCRdb copy retains only in-frame clones and omits some. The sample comprises over 75,000 clones, 80% of which are singletons, and less than 4% rests with the top ten. Sequenced material: memory CD4+ T cells from blood. All receptors come from an adult in good health and CMV-seropositive.

The chain uses TRBV7-8 and TRBJ1-5; 10 bases line up with TRBD1. CDR1 is SGHVS, CDR2 FQNEAQ, per germline. V lost 4 bases and J lost 9; bases outside the gene matches: 6. This CDR3 region has 14 residues. CDR3 residues: CASSSDRGLGPQHF. The CDR3 DNA sequence: TGTGCCAGCAGCTCTGACAGGGGGCTAGGGCCCCAGCATTTT.

The chain is built from TRBV5-1 and TRBJ2-5, with 7 positions matching TRBD2. The CDR3 has 13 residues. The V segment lost 7 bases and the J segment 2 bases; nucleotides outside the gene matches: 5. Germline CDR1 SGHRS, CDR2 YFSETQ. The CDR3 sequence: CASRPSGQETQYF. The CDR3 DNA is TGCGCCAGCCGTCCTAGCGGACAAGAGACCCAGTACTTC.

V usage is TRBV7-6 and J usage is TRBJ2-2; D gene unclear. There are 12 residues in the CDR3. Germline V gene lookup returns CDR1 SGHVS and CDR2 FNYEAQ. V dropped 5 bases and J dropped 6 bases, with 7 bases sitting between them. Here the CDR3 DNA reads TGTGCCAGCAGCAGGGCCGCCGGGGAGCTGTTTTTT. This encodes CASSRAAGELFF.

The chain uses TRBV11-3 and TRBJ2-2, with D unclear. The V gene's germline CDR1 is SGHNT and CDR2 YENEEA. The CDR3 contains 12 residues. Trimming left V 1 base short and J 7 bases short, with 4 bases between. The CDR3 coding sequence is TGTGCCAGCAGCTTAGGATTCGGGGAGCTGTTTTTT. It translates to CASSLGFGELFF.

The V and J genes are TRBV5-1 and TRBJ2-2, with D perhaps TRBD2 (6 bases). Trimming took off 0 bases at V and 7 bases at J, with 13 bases between the two ends. Per germline, CDR1 SGHRS and CDR2 YFSETQ. This CDR3 has 15 amino acids. Here the CDR3 reads CASSLDPGAGGELFF. CDR3 nucleotide sequence: TGCGCCAGCAGCTTGGACCCGGGAGCGGGCGGGGAGCTGTTTTTT.

Only one count was recorded for this clone. The genes are TRBV6-5 and TRBJ2-1; D is perhaps TRBD2 (6 bases). This CDR3 spans 14 amino acids. CDR1 is MNHEY and CDR2 is SVGAGI in the germline V gene. The V gene lost 2 bases and the J gene lost 9 bases, with 14 bases spanning the gap. The CDR3 nucleotides read TGTGCCAGCAGTTACAGGGGAGGAACGGGTGAGCAGTTCTTC. It encodes CASSYRGGTGEQFF.

This sequence joins TRBV6-6 and TRBJ1-5; maybe TRBD1 (5 bases). The CDR3 contains 15 residues. Germline V gene sequence: CDR1 MNHNY, CDR2 SVGAGI (reference sequence). V was trimmed by 2 bases and J by 5 bases, leaving 13 bases between them. CDR3 sequence (DNA): TGTGCCAGCAGTTACGGGGGACCCACCGATCAGCCCCAGCATTTT. Amino acid sequence: CASSYGGPTDQPQHF.

The rearrangement uses TRBV6-5 and TRBJ2-7; 10 bases are shared with TRBD1. Germline V CDR1 and CDR2: MNHEY, SVGAGI. V lost 6 bases and J lost 3; bases outside the gene matches: 5. The CDR3 extends over 14 amino acids. The CDR3: CASRRQGANYEQYF. Written as DNA, the CDR3 is TGTGCCAGCAGAAGACAGGGGGCCAACTACGAGCAGTACTTC.

The rearrangement joins TRBV7-2 to TRBJ2-1; D not certain. The CDR3 totals 13 residues. Germline V gene data show CDR1 as SGHTA and CDR2 as FQGNSA. Trimming took 1 base from V and 5 from J, leaving 6 bases between them. DNA of the CDR3: TGTGCCAGCAGCTTAGGGGCCAACAATGAGCAGTTCTTC. Its translation: CASSLGANNEQFF.